The rows below give T cell receptor beta chains drawn from one sample of a study of blood T cell repertoires in COVID-19. Some clones are missing from TCRdb's copy, which holds only in-frame ones; the method was immunoSEQ multiplex PCR. The sample holds about 170,000 clones; less than 90% are singletons and the top ten take around 13%. The sample comprised peripheral blood. The receptors shown here come from a woman in her seventies with COVID-19, enrolled during active disease. The CDR3 runs from the conserved cysteine through the conserved F or W. The order of the fields is clone size, V gene, J gene, D gene, CDR3 DNA, CDR3 protein. D genes are given only for firm matches. Not every row has a clone size; where given, it reads once, few, many or a size class.

NA	TRBV2	TRBJ1-6	NA	TGTGCCAGCAGGCGACAGTCCAATTCACCCCTCCACTTT	CASRRQSNSPLHF
medium-sized	TRBV28	TRBJ2-2	TRBD1	TGTGCCAGCAGTTCACAGGGGGCCGGAAAGACCGGGGAGCTGTTTTTT	CASSSQGAGKTGELFF
few	TRBV3-1/TRBV3-2	TRBJ1-2	NA	TGTGCCAGCAGCCTGAAACAGGGTACCTATGGCTACACCTTC	CASSLKQGTYGYTF
NA	TRBV4-2	TRBJ2-1	TRBD2	TGTGCCAGCAGCCAAGATCGGGCGGGAGGGGGGAATGAGCAGTTCTTC	CASSQDRAGGGNEQFF
NA	TRBV5-1	TRBJ1-4	TRBD1	TGCGCCAGCAGGGGCGACAGGGTGGATGAAAAACTGTTTTTT	CASRGDRVDEKLFF
NA	TRBV28	TRBJ1-5	NA	TGTGCCAGCAGTTTAGGGACACCTAATCAGCCCCAGCATTTT	CASSLGTPNQPQHF
few	TRBV30	TRBJ2-1	NA	TGTGCCTGGAGTCCACCCAAAGTGGCGGGAAAGTCGGGTGAGCAGTTCTTC	CAWSPPKVAGKSGEQFF
NA	TRBV12-3/TRBV12-4	TRBJ2-3	NA	TGTGCCAGCAGTTTCTTGGATACGCAGTATTTT	CASSFLDTQYF
once	TRBV4-1	TRBJ2-2	TRBD1	TGCGCCAGCAGCCAAGATATGGGACAGGCCGACGCCGGGGAGCTGTTTTTT	CASSQDMGQADAGELFF
NA	TRBV6-5	TRBJ1-1	TRBD1	TGTGCCAGCAGTCTGGACAGGGCGAACACTGAAGCTTTCTTT	CASSLDRANTEAFF
NA	TRBV3-1/TRBV3-2	TRBJ2-5	TRBD2	TGTGCCAGCACGCCATGGCGTGGAGCGGGGGGGCGAGAGACCCAGTACTTC	CASTPWRGAGGRETQYF
NA	TRBV9	TRBJ2-3	NA	TGTGCCAGCAGCGTAGCCGCGCGGCGGGCGGGGGCCACAGATACGCAGTATTTT	CASSVAARRAGATDTQYF
NA	TRBV27	TRBJ2-3	TRBD1	TGTGCCAGCAGTTTATATACTTGGACAGGTACTAACGCGGCGGATACGCAGTATTTT	CASSLYTWTGTNAADTQYF
NA	TRBV19	TRBJ2-2	TRBD2	TGTGCCAGTAGTATAACTAGCGGGAGTATTACCGGGGAGCTGTTTTTT	CASSITSGSITGELFF
NA	TRBV15	TRBJ1-5	NA	TGTGCCACCAGCAGAACGAGGCAGAACCAGCCCCAGCATTTT	CATSRTRQNQPQHF
NA	TRBV12-5	TRBJ2-6	NA	TGTGCTAGTGGTTTGGCCAGCTCTGGGGCCAACGTCCTGACTTTC	CASGLASSGANVLTF
NA	TRBV27	TRBJ2-3	TRBD2	TGTGCCAGCAGTATCATCCGGGGACTAGCGGGAGGGCCGAGAGATACGCAGTATTTT	CASSIIRGLAGGPRDTQYF
NA	TRBV3-1/TRBV3-2	TRBJ1-1	TRBD1	TGTGCCAGCAGCCAATCGGGGACAGTTGAAGCTTTCTTT	CASSQSGTVEAFF
NA	TRBV9	TRBJ2-3	TRBD1	TGTGCCAGCAGCGTAGAGGGGGCCGTGAGCACAGATACGCAGTATTTT	CASSVEGAVSTDTQYF
NA	TRBV7-9	TRBJ2-7	NA	TGTGCCAGCAGCCCGAGCCAAGGGGTCTACGAGCAGTACTTC	CASSPSQGVYEQYF
NA	TRBV5-5	TRBJ1-5	TRBD1	TGTGCCAGCAGCCTCCTGACAGGGGTTAACGGTCAGCCCCAGCATTTT	CASSLLTGVNGQPQHF
NA	TRBV28	TRBJ1-1	NA	TGTGCCAGCAACCCCCAGGCCGGGCCCGGGAGCACTGAAGCTTTCTTT	CASNPQAGPGSTEAFF
NA	TRBV15	TRBJ1-2	NA	TGTGCCACCAGAGGCGGAGGTCTCGACTATGGCTACACCTTC	CATRGGGLDYGYTF
NA	TRBV5-5	TRBJ2-7	NA	TGTGCCAGCAGCTTTAGCCCCATCGGGAGTAACGCCTACGAGCAGTACTTC	CASSFSPIGSNAYEQYF
once	TRBV30	TRBJ2-3	NA	TGTGCCTGGAGGACTCGTAGCACAGATACGCAGTATTTT	CAWRTRSTDTQYF
NA	TRBV19	TRBJ1-1	NA	TGTGCCAGTACTATCCAGGGCTGGGGGGAGGTCGGTGAAGCTTTCTTT	CASTIQGWGEVGEAFF
NA	TRBV14	TRBJ2-7	TRBD1	TGTGCCAGCAGCCAAGGGACAGGAGTCTCCTACGAGCAGTACTTC	CASSQGTGVSYEQYF
NA	TRBV4-1	TRBJ2-1	TRBD2	TGCGCCAGCAGCCAAGATACAGGGAATTGGGTTAGCGGGAGGATTAACGAGCAGTTCTTC	CASSQDTGNWVSGRINEQFF
many	TRBV9	TRBJ1-4	NA	TGTGCCAGCAGCCCCCGTGGAGTCCTTAATGAAAAACTGTTTTTT	CASSPRGVLNEKLFF
few	TRBV6-5	TRBJ1-5	NA	TGTGCCAGCAGCCGAAGGCAGGGCAATCAGCCCCAGCATTTT	CASSRRQGNQPQHF
NA	TRBV7-2	TRBJ1-4	NA	TGTGCCAGCAGCTTAGCAGGGGCTGGGGAAAAACTGTTTTTT	CASSLAGAGEKLFF
NA	TRBV24-1	TRBJ2-5	NA	TGTGCCACCAGTGAATCGGGATCGCAAGAGACCCAGTACTTC	CATSESGSQETQYF
once	TRBV20-1	TRBJ2-1	NA	TGCAGTGCCTCCCGGGGGAATGAGCAGTTCTTC	CSASRGNEQFF
NA	TRBV6-2/TRBV6-3	TRBJ1-2	NA	TGTGCCAGCAGTTACTCATCTCTTAACTGGGGCTACACCTTC	CASSYSSLNWGYTF
NA	TRBV19	TRBJ1-1	NA	TGTGCCAGTAGTATGGGGCCCCGATCGGGCACTGAAGCTTTCTTT	CASSMGPRSGTEAFF
NA	TRBV10-1	TRBJ2-2	TRBD1	TGCGCCAGCAGCGGGGACAGGGGGACCCTTCACACCGGGGAGCTGTTTTTT	CASSGDRGTLHTGELFF
NA	TRBV21-1	TRBJ2-7	NA	TGTGCCAGCAGCAAAGCGCGACAGACCGAGCAGTACTTC	CASSKARQTEQYF
NA	TRBV4-1	TRBJ2-3	TRBD2	TGCGCCAGCAGCCATTCCCTAGCGGGGGATAGCACAGATACGCAGTATTTT	CASSHSLAGDSTDTQYF
once	TRBV6-6	TRBJ1-1	NA	TGTGCCAGCACCCTCGGGGTCAGACACACTGAAGCTTTCTTT	CASTLGVRHTEAFF
NA	TRBV18	TRBJ2-7	TRBD1	TGTGCCAGCTCCCGCCGGGACAGGGACTACGAGCAGTACTTC	CASSRRDRDYEQYF
NA	TRBV27	TRBJ2-2	NA	TGTGCCAGCAGCTACAGAGACAACACCGGGGAGCTGTTTTTT	CASSYRDNTGELFF
NA	TRBV6-5	TRBJ1-3	NA	TGTGCCAGTAGCCGTGGAAACACCATATATTTT	CASSRGNTIYF
few	TRBV4-2	TRBJ2-5	TRBD2	TGTGCCAGCAGCCCCGGACTAGCGGGGGGTGTTGGGGAGACCCAGTACTTC	CASSPGLAGGVGETQYF
NA	TRBV5-1	TRBJ2-7	TRBD2	TGCGCCAGCAGCCAACTAGCGGGAGTAAATAGCGAGCAGTACTTC	CASSQLAGVNSEQYF
NA	TRBV5-1	TRBJ2-3	NA	TGCGCCAGCAGCCTCCCGGGCACAGATACGCAGTATTTT	CASSLPGTDTQYF
few	TRBV18	TRBJ1-5	TRBD1	TGTGCCAGCTCAACCGAGGGGGCCGGGCAGCCCCAGCATTTT	CASSTEGAGQPQHF
NA	TRBV30	TRBJ1-4	NA	TGTGCCTTGGTGGGGCCGACGAAGAATGAAAAACTGTTTTTT	CALVGPTKNEKLFF
NA	TRBV6-5	TRBJ2-2	NA	TGTGCCAGCAGGACTGGGGCCGCGAACACCGGGGAGCTGTTTTTT	CASRTGAANTGELFF
NA	TRBV21-1	TRBJ1-1	NA	TGTGCCAGCACCTCGCAGGGGTCCATGAACACTGAAGCTTTCTTT	CASTSQGSMNTEAFF
NA	TRBV5-1	TRBJ2-2	TRBD1	TGCGCCAGCAGCGACTACAGACAGGGCTCAACCGGGGAGCTGTTTTTT	CASSDYRQGSTGELFF
NA	TRBV19	TRBJ1-5	TRBD1	TGTGCCAGTAGTGTGGACAGGGCTAATCAGCCCCAGCATTTT	CASSVDRANQPQHF
NA	TRBV5-1	TRBJ2-5	TRBD2	TGCGCCAGCAGCTTGAGGCGGGGGGGCCCAGAGACCCAGTACTTC	CASSLRRGGPETQYF
NA	TRBV15	TRBJ2-7	TRBD1	TGTGCCACCAGCAGAGGTGGGACAGGGGACGAGCAGTACTTC	CATSRGGTGDEQYF
few	TRBV6-5	TRBJ2-2	NA	TGTGCCAGCACGGAGGGCCACGGGGAGCTGTTTTTT	CASTEGHGELFF
NA	TRBV5-1	TRBJ1-1	NA	TGCGCCAGCAGCTTTCGCCCAGCTTCGGGGTTTGAAGCTTTCTTT	CASSFRPASGFEAFF
NA	TRBV3-1/TRBV3-2	TRBJ2-2	TRBD2	TGTGCCAGCAGACGTAGCGGGGTCAACACCGGGGAGCTGTTTTTT	CASRRSGVNTGELFF
once	TRBV21-1	TRBJ1-6	NA	TGTGCCAGCAGCAACCGGGACAGGGAGTCACCCCTCCACTTT	CASSNRDRESPLHF
once	TRBV10-3	TRBJ2-3	TRBD2	TGTGCCATCAGTGCGGGACTAGGAGGATCAGATACGCAGTATTTT	CAISAGLGGSDTQYF